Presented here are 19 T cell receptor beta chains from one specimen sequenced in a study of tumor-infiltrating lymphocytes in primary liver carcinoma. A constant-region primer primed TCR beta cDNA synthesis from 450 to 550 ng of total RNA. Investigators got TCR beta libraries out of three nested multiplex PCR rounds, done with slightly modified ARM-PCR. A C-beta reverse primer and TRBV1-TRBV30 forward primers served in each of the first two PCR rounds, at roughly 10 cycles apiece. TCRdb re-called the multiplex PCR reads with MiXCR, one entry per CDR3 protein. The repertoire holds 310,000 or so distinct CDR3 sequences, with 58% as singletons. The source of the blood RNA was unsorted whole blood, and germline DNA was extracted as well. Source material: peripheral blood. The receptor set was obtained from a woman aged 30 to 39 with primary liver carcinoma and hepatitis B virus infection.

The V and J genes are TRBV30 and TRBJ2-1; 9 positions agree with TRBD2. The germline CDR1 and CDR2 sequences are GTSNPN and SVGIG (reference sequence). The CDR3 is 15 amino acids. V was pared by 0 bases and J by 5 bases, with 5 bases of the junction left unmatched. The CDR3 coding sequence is TGTGCCTGGAGTGTAAGTTTAGCGGGAGACAATGAGCAGTTCTTC. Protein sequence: CAWSVSLAGDNEQFF.

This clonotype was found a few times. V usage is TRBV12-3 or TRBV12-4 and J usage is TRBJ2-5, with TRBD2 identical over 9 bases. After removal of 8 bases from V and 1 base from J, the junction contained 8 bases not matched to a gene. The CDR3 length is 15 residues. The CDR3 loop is CASGPVTSGQETQYF. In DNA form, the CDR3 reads TGTGCCAGCGGCCCCGTGACTAGCGGCCAAGAGACCCAGTACTTC.

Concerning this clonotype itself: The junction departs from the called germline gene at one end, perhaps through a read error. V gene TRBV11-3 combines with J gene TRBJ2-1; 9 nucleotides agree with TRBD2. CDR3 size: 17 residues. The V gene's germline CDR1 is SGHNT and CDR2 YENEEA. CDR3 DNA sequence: TGTGCCAGCAGCGTATCATTGGCTAGCGGGACCTACAATGGGCAGTTCTTC. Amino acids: CASSVSLASGTYNGQFF.

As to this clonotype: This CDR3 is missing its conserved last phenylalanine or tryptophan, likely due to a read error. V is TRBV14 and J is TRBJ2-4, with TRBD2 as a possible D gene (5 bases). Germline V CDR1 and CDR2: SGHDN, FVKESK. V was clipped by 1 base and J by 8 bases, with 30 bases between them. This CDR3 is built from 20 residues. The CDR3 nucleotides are TGTGCCAGCAGCCAAGGGCTAGCCCTCAAACCTGGTCGGCGAGTAGACATTCAGTACCTC. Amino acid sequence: CASSQGLALKPGRRVDIQYL.

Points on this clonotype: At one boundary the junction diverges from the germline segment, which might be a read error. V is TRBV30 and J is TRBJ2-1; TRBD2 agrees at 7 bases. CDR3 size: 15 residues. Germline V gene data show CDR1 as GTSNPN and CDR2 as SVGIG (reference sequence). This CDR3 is CAWSLLAEKYNEQFF. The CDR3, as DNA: TGTGCATGGAGTCTGCTAGCGGAAAAATACAATGAGCAGTTCTTC.

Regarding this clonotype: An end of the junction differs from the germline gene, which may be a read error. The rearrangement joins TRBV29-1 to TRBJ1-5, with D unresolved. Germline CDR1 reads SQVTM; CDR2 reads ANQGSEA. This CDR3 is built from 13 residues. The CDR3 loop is CSAVTASNQLQHF. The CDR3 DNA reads TGCAGCGCTGTTACGGCCTCCAATCAGCTCCAGCATTTT.

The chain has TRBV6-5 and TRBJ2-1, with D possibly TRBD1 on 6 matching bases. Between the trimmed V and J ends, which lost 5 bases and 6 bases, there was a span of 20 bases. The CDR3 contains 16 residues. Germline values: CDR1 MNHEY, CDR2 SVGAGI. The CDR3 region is CASSTNRDKVINEQFF. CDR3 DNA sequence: TGTGCCAGCAGTACCAACCGGGACAAGGTTATCAATGAGCAGTTCTTC.

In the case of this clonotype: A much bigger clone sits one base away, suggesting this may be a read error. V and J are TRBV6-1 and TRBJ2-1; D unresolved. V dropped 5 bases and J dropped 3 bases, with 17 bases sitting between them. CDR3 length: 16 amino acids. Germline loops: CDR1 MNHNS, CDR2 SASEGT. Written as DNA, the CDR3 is TGTGCCAGCAGTCGGCACTCCCTCACATGCTACAATGAGCAGTTCTTC. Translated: CASSRHSLTCYNEQFF.

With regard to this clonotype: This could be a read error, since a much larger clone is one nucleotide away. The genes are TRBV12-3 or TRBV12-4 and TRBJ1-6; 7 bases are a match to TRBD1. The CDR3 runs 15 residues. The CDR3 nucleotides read TGTGCCAGCACTTTAGTAGGGGGCGGTAATTCACCCCTCCACTTT. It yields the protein CASTLVGGGNSPLHF.

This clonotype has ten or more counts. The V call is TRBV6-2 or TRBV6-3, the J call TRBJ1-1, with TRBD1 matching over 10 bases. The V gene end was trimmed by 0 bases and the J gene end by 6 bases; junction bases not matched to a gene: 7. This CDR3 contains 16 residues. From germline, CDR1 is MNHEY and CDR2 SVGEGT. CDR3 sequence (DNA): TGTGCCAGCAGTTACTCGCGGACAGGGGGTGTGCCTGAAGCTTTCTTT. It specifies CASSYSRTGGVPEAFF.

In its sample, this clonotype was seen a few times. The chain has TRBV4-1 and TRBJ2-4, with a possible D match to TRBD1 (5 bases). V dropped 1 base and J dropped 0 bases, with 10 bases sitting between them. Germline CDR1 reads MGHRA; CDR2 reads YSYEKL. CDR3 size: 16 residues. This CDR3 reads CASSQVDTVAKNIQYF. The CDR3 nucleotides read TGCGCCAGCAGCCAAGTGGACACAGTAGCCAAAAACATTCAGTACTTC.

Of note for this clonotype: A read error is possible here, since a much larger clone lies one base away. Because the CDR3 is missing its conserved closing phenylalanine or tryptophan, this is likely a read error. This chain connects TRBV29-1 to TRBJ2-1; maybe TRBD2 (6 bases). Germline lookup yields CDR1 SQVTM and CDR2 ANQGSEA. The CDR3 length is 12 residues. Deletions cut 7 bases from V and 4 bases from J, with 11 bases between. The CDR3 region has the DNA TGCAGCGCCGGAGGGACGTACAATGAGCAGTTCCTC. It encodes CSAGGTYNEQFL.

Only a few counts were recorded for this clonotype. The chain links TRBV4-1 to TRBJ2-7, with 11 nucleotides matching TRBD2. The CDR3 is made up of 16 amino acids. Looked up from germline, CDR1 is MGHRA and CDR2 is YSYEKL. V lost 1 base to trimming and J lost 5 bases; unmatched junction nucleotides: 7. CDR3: CASSQASPGLADEQYF. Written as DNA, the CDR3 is TGCGCCAGCAGCCAAGCAAGCCCGGGACTAGCGGACGAGCAGTACTTC.

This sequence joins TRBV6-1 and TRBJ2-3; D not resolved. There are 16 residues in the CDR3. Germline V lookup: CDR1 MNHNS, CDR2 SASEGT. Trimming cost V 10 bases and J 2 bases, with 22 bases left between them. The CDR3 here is CATQDAHPANTDTQYF. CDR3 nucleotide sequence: TGTGCCACCCAGGACGCTCACCCAGCGAACACAGATACGCAGTATTTT.

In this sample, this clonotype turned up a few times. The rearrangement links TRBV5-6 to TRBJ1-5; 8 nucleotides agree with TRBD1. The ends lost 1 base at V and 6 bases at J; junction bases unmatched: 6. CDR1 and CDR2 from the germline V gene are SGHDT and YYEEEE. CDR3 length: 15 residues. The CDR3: CASSLYRGVSQPQHF. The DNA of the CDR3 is TGTGCCAGCAGCTTGTACAGGGGGGTCAGTCAGCCCCAGCATTTT.

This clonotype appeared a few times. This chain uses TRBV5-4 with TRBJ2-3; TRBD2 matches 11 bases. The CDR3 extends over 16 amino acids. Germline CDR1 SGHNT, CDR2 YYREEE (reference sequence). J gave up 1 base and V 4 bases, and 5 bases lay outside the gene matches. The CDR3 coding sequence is TGTGCCAGCAGCCTGGTAGCGGGAGGGGGCACAGATACGCAGTATTTT. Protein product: CASSLVAGGGTDTQYF.

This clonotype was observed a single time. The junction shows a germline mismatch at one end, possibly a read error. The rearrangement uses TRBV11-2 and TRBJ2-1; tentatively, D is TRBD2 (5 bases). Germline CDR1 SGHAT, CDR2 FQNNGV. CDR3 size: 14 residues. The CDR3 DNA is TGCGCCAGCAGCTCCCTAGCCAGTTTCAATGAGCAGTTCTTC. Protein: CASSSLASFNEQFF.

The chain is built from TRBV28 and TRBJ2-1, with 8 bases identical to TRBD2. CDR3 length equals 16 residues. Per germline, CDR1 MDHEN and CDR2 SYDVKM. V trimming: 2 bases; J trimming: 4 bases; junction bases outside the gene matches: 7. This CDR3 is CASSLLKREPYNEQFF. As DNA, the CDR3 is TGTGCCAGCAGTTTACTGAAGCGGGAGCCATACAATGAGCAGTTCTTC. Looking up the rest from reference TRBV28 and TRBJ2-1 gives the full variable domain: DVKVTQSSRYLVKRTGEKVFLECVQDMDHENMFWYRQDPGLGLRLIYFSYDVKMKEKGDIPEGYSVSREKKERFSLILESASTNQTSMYLCASSLLKREPYNEQFFGPGTRLTVL.

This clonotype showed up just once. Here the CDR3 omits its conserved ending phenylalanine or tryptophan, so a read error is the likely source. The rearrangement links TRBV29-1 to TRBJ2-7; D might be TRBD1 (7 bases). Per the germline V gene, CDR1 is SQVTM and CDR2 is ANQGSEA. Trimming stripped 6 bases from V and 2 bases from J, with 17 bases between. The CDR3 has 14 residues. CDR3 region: CSVPSGGKTYEQYL. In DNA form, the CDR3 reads TGCAGCGTACCCTCAGGGGGGAAGACCTACGAGCAGTACCTC.